This TCR beta chain was captured in a study of T cells after yellow fever vaccination. Study context: SMART-Seq v4 Ultra Low Input handled preparation of low-cell-number fractions.

TCRdb reprocessed the 5' RACE reads with MiXCR, giving one entry per CDR3 protein. The data contain some 500,000 distinct CDR3 sequences, about 13% of them singletons. Trimming removed 2 bases at V and 5 bases at J, with 13 bases between. The CDR3 sequence is 15 residues long. Sequencing used PBMCs, obtained on the day of the yellow fever booster vaccination. The TCR was taken from a man aged 30 to 45 who received the YFV17D yellow fever vaccine. V gene TRBV12-3 or TRBV12-4 combines with J gene TRBJ1-5; D is possibly TRBD1 (6 bases). The CDR3 sequence: CASSLSGGAHQPQHF. In DNA form, the CDR3 reads TGTGCCAGCAGTTTAAGCGGGGGGGCCCATCAGCCCCAGCATTTT.